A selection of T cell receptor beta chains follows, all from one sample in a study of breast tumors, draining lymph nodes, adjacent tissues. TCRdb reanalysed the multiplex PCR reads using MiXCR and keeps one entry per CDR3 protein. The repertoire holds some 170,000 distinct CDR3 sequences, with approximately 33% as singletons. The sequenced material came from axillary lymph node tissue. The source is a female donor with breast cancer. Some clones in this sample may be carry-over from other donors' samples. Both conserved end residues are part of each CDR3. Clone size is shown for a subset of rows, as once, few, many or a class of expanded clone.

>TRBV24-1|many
CATSDSSPDTYNEQFF
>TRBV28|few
CASTVPGGVPEQYF
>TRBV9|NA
CASSVGGTSGVGNTIYF
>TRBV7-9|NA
CASSSRRSGTEAFF
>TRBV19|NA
CASSRGQGKDQPQHF
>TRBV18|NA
CASSPLAGGPGNNEQFF
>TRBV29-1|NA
CSVVWLGTVFF
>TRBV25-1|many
CASSEFSDYLYTF
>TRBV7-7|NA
CASSPTPAGNTGELFF
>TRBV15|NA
CATSRDGGAGFEELFF
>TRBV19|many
CASSIPGASYEQYF